This record looks at one T cell receptor beta chain sequence and its context. The source of the sample is a study of identical twins. The V gene's germline CDR1 is SGHTA and CDR2 FQGNSA. Trimming shortened V by 7 bases and J by 3 bases, and 15 bases separated the two germline ends. CDR3 size: 15 residues. TCRdb independently ran MiXCR on the 5' RACE reads; one entry per CDR3 protein. Altogether 450,000 or so distinct CDR3 sequences are present, less than 20% being singletons, with the ten largest covering 10% to 15%. The sample consisted of naive T cells sorted from blood. This clonotype was sampled from a man in his forties or fifties in good health. The chain carries TRBV7-2 and TRBJ2-2; D perhaps matches TRBD1 (6 bases). The CDR3 sequence: CASTPRTAYTGELFF. The CDR3 nucleotides read TGTGCCAGCACCCCTCGGACAGCCTACACCGGGGAGCTGTTTTTT.